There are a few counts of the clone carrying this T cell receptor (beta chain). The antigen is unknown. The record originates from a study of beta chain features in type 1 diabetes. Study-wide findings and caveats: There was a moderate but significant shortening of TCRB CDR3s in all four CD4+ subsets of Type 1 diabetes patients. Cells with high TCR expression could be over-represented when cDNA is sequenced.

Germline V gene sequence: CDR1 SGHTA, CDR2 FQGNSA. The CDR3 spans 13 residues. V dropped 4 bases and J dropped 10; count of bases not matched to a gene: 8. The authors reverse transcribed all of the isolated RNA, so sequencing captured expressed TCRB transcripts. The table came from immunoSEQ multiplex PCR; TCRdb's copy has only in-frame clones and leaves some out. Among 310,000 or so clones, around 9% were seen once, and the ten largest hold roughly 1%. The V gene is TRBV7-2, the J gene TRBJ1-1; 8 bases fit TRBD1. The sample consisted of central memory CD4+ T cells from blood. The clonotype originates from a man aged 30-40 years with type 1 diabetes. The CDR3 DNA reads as TGTGCCAGCAGCTCCCAGACAGGGGCGGGAGCTTTCTTT. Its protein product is CASSSQTGAGAFF.